This TCR beta chain was sequenced for a study of blood T cell repertoires in COVID-19. Study-wide background: COVID-19 samples from acute and convalescent phases originated in the United States, Italy and Spain. T cells, B-cell-depleted T cells, or PBMCs supplied cDNA or gDNA.

In the authors' workflow: The authors estimated nucleated cell counts from reference gene primer amplification. Clones were sequenced by immunoSEQ multiplex PCR, and TCRdb holds only the in-frame ones, with some missing. From that table come the V and J calls and clone size; the DNA was used to work out D and trimming. The data contain about 45,000 clones, approximately 83% of them singletons. Germline values: CDR1 MNHNY, CDR2 SVGAGI (reference sequence). There are 14 residues in the CDR3. Trimming left V 8 bases short and J 5 bases short, with 18 bases between. V gene TRBV6-6 combines with J gene TRBJ2-5; D may be TRBD2 (7 bases). The sequencing input was peripheral blood. This clonotype originated in a man at least 80 years old in a cohort sampled during active COVID-19. Here the CDR3 reads CASGRGEPGETQYF. CDR3 nucleotides: TGTGCCAGCGGGAGGGGGGAGCCAGGGGAGACCCAGTACTTC.